Listed below are T cell receptor beta chains from one sample, sequenced in a study of T cell repertoires in cytomegalovirus infection. TCRdb used MiXCR to reprocess the reads, holding one entry per CDR3 protein. The data contain under 250,000 distinct CDR3 sequences, around 12% of them singletons. What was sequenced was PBMCs. These receptors originate from a human donor in good health (CMV status not recorded). Some clones in this sample may be carry-over from other donors' samples. Both conserved end residues are part of each CDR3. The D gene is left open where the match is weak. Some rows mark clone size as missing; the rest say once, few, many or name a class of expanded clone.

v_call: TRBV28; j_call: TRBJ2-2; d_call: .; clone_size: few; cdr3_nt: TGTGCCAGCACCCCCGGGGGAGCCAGGAGCGGGGAGCTGTTTTTT; cdr3_aa: CASTPGGARSGELFF
v_call: TRBV7-2; j_call: TRBJ2-1; d_call: TRBD2; clone_size: many; cdr3_nt: TGTGCCAGCAGCTGGACTAGCGGGAGCTACAATGAGCAGTTCTTC; cdr3_aa: CASSWTSGSYNEQFF
v_call: TRBV20-1; j_call: TRBJ2-2; d_call: TRBD2; clone_size: .; cdr3_nt: TGCAGTGTAAACAGCGGGGGGCTTACCGGGGAGCTGTTTTTT; cdr3_aa: CSVNSGGLTGELFF
v_call: TRBV12-3/TRBV12-4; j_call: TRBJ1-6; d_call: .; clone_size: many; cdr3_nt: TGTGCCAGCAGGCCCGCTGGGGGGGTAGACTATAATTCACCCCTCCACTTT; cdr3_aa: CASRPAGGVDYNSPLHF
v_call: TRBV29-1; j_call: TRBJ2-5; d_call: .; clone_size: few; cdr3_nt: TGCAGCGTTGTGGTCGGCGGCCAGGGGGGCCAGTACTTC; cdr3_aa: CSVVVGGQGGQYF
v_call: TRBV3-1; j_call: TRBJ2-2; d_call: .; clone_size: few; cdr3_nt: TGTGCCAGCAGCCAAGTTTCAGGGAACACCGGGGAGCTGTTTTTT; cdr3_aa: CASSQVSGNTGELFF
v_call: TRBV19; j_call: TRBJ2-2; d_call: .; clone_size: .; cdr3_nt: TGTGCCAGTAGTATAGGGGCACACACCGGGGAGCTGTTTTTT; cdr3_aa: CASSIGAHTGELFF
v_call: TRBV19; j_call: TRBJ1-1; d_call: .; clone_size: few; cdr3_nt: TGTGCCAGTAGTATACCAGGGATCGCTGAAGCTTTCTTT; cdr3_aa: CASSIPGIAEAFF
v_call: TRBV2; j_call: TRBJ2-2; d_call: .; clone_size: .; cdr3_nt: TGTGCCAGCAGTAAAAGAGCCGGGGAGCTGTTTTTT; cdr3_aa: CASSKRAGELFF
v_call: TRBV7-9; j_call: TRBJ2-3; d_call: .; clone_size: few; cdr3_nt: TGTGCCAGCAGCCCCCCTGGTGGCACGCAGTATTTT; cdr3_aa: CASSPPGGTQYF
v_call: TRBV6-2/TRBV6-3; j_call: TRBJ1-1; d_call: .; clone_size: few; cdr3_nt: TGTGCCAGCAGTTACGCCTCTGGGGGAAGCACTGAAGCTTTCTTT; cdr3_aa: CASSYASGGSTEAFF
v_call: TRBV7-2; j_call: TRBJ2-5; d_call: TRBD2; clone_size: many; cdr3_nt: TGTGCCAGCAGCGCGGGGACTAGCGGATTTCAAGAGACCCAGTACTTC; cdr3_aa: CASSAGTSGFQETQYF
v_call: TRBV2; j_call: TRBJ2-5; d_call: .; clone_size: few; cdr3_nt: TGTGCCAGCAGTGTTAGACTGGCCAGGGAGACCCAGTACTTC; cdr3_aa: CASSVRLARETQYF
v_call: TRBV28; j_call: TRBJ2-2; d_call: .; clone_size: many; cdr3_nt: TGTGCCAGCAGGGGGCACAGGAACACCGGGGAGCTGTTTTTT; cdr3_aa: CASRGHRNTGELFF
v_call: TRBV7-9; j_call: TRBJ1-5; d_call: .; clone_size: many; cdr3_nt: TGTGCCAGCAGCTCAGACAACGCCAATCAGCCCCAGCATTTT; cdr3_aa: CASSSDNANQPQHF
v_call: TRBV2; j_call: TRBJ2-1; d_call: .; clone_size: many; cdr3_nt: TGTGCCAGCAGTGTAAACCGAATCGGTGAGCAGTTCTTC; cdr3_aa: CASSVNRIGEQFF
v_call: TRBV29-1; j_call: TRBJ2-3; d_call: .; clone_size: .; cdr3_nt: TGCAGCGTTGATACAGGGGAGGCGTCTAGCACAGATACGCAGTATTTT; cdr3_aa: CSVDTGEASSTDTQYF
v_call: TRBV6-6; j_call: TRBJ1-1; d_call: .; clone_size: .; cdr3_nt: TGTGCCAGCAGTCGATGGGACGGGGACACTGAAGCTTTCTTT; cdr3_aa: CASSRWDGDTEAFF
v_call: TRBV6-4; j_call: TRBJ2-1; d_call: TRBD2; clone_size: many; cdr3_nt: TGTGCCAGCAGTCCCCTCGCGGGAGGATCAATTGGGCAGTTCTTC; cdr3_aa: CASSPLAGGSIGQFF
v_call: TRBV29-1; j_call: TRBJ2-1; d_call: TRBD2; clone_size: many; cdr3_nt: TGCAGCGTTGCTCTAGCGGGAGATCGGAATGAGCAGTTCTTC; cdr3_aa: CSVALAGDRNEQFF
v_call: TRBV28; j_call: TRBJ2-5; d_call: .; clone_size: few; cdr3_nt: TGTGCCAGCAGTCCATGGAGGAGACGGGGTGGGGAGACCCAGTACTTC; cdr3_aa: CASSPWRRRGGETQYF
v_call: TRBV20-1; j_call: TRBJ2-1; d_call: .; clone_size: many; cdr3_nt: TGCAGTGCTAGGATGTCGCACTCTCGGTACAATGAGCAGTTCTTC; cdr3_aa: CSARMSHSRYNEQFF
v_call: TRBV6-2/TRBV6-3; j_call: TRBJ2-3; d_call: .; clone_size: few; cdr3_nt: TGTGCCAGCAAGGAAAACGGAGATACGCAGTATTTT; cdr3_aa: CASKENGDTQYF
v_call: TRBV28; j_call: TRBJ2-7; d_call: .; clone_size: many; cdr3_nt: TGTGCCAGCAGTTTCCGCGGGTACTCCTACGAGCAGTACTTC; cdr3_aa: CASSFRGYSYEQYF
v_call: TRBV7-2; j_call: TRBJ1-3; d_call: .; clone_size: many; cdr3_nt: TGTGCCAGCAGCGTAGGGGTAGGCGGGACCGGAAACACCATATATTTT; cdr3_aa: CASSVGVGGTGNTIYF
v_call: TRBV20-1; j_call: TRBJ1-1; d_call: .; clone_size: .; cdr3_nt: TGCAGTGCTAGGGATTTGAGGGGCGCATTTACTGAAGCTTTCTTT; cdr3_aa: CSARDLRGAFTEAFF
v_call: TRBV6-2/TRBV6-3; j_call: TRBJ1-5; d_call: .; clone_size: many; cdr3_nt: TGTGCCAGCAGTTACTCGGGTCGCGGCGGGGGCAATCAGCCCCAGCATTTT; cdr3_aa: CASSYSGRGGGNQPQHF
v_call: TRBV14; j_call: TRBJ1-1; d_call: .; clone_size: .; cdr3_nt: TGTGCCAGCAGCCAAGGCAGGGACGGAGAAGCTTTCTTT; cdr3_aa: CASSQGRDGEAFF
v_call: TRBV12-3/TRBV12-4; j_call: TRBJ2-2; d_call: TRBD2; clone_size: many; cdr3_nt: TGTGCAAGCACCCCGCTAGCGGGAGTAGCCGGGGAGCTGTTTTTT; cdr3_aa: CASTPLAGVAGELFF
v_call: TRBV6-2/TRBV6-3; j_call: TRBJ2-5; d_call: .; clone_size: many; cdr3_nt: TGTGCCAGCAGTACCCGTAAACAGGAGACCCAGTACTTC; cdr3_aa: CASSTRKQETQYF
v_call: TRBV28; j_call: TRBJ2-7; d_call: .; clone_size: many; cdr3_nt: TGTGCCAGCAGAGGACAGACCTACGAGCAGTACTTC; cdr3_aa: CASRGQTYEQYF
v_call: TRBV7-2; j_call: TRBJ1-6; d_call: .; clone_size: many; cdr3_nt: TGTGCCAGCAGCCCAACCGGGGGCGTCGATTCACCCCTCCACTTT; cdr3_aa: CASSPTGGVDSPLHF
v_call: TRBV5-1; j_call: TRBJ2-5; d_call: TRBD2; clone_size: few; cdr3_nt: TGCGCCAGCAGCTTGACTAGCGGGGTTGACGAGACCCAGTACTTC; cdr3_aa: CASSLTSGVDETQYF
v_call: TRBV20-1; j_call: TRBJ2-4; d_call: .; clone_size: .; cdr3_nt: TGCAGTGCAGATAGCGACAAAAACATTCAGTACTTC; cdr3_aa: CSADSDKNIQYF
v_call: TRBV7-8; j_call: TRBJ1-2; d_call: TRBD1; clone_size: many; cdr3_nt: TGTGCCAGCAGCTTAGACCACAGGGGTGATGGCTACACCTTC; cdr3_aa: CASSLDHRGDGYTF
v_call: TRBV7-2; j_call: TRBJ2-2; d_call: .; clone_size: many; cdr3_nt: TGTGCCAGCAGCTTAGCTTGGGGGAGCGGCGGGGAGCTGTTTTTT; cdr3_aa: CASSLAWGSGGELFF
v_call: TRBV7-2; j_call: TRBJ2-1; d_call: .; clone_size: many; cdr3_nt: TGTGCCAGCAGCTTAGAATCCTCGGGTTTCAATGAGCAGTTCTTC; cdr3_aa: CASSLESSGFNEQFF
v_call: TRBV7-2; j_call: TRBJ1-5; d_call: .; clone_size: many; cdr3_nt: TGTGCCAGCAGCTCCGGAGGGGTTCAGTGGCCCAATCAGCCCCAGCATTTT; cdr3_aa: CASSSGGVQWPNQPQHF
v_call: TRBV6-4; j_call: TRBJ2-6; d_call: .; clone_size: .; cdr3_nt: TGTGCCAGCAGTCCCCGAGGACAGCAGTCAGGGGCCAACGTCCTGACTTTC; cdr3_aa: CASSPRGQQSGANVLTF
v_call: TRBV28; j_call: TRBJ2-1; d_call: .; clone_size: many; cdr3_nt: TGTGCCAGCGGACAGTCCCCTCGCTACAATGAGCAGTTCTTC; cdr3_aa: CASGQSPRYNEQFF
v_call: TRBV7-7; j_call: TRBJ2-1; d_call: TRBD2; clone_size: many; cdr3_nt: TGTGCCAGCAGTCCCACGGGGGGGAATGAGCAGTTCTTC; cdr3_aa: CASSPTGGNEQFF